This T cell receptor beta chain is drawn from a study of T cell changes during pregnancy in multiple sclerosis (dated by TCRdb to the late 2010s). Background on the whole study: Changes in the T cell repertoire over the course of pregnancy were examined in this study in women with multiple sclerosis.

Of note for this clone: The clone's antigen remains unknown. Base-call qualities are not available, and no considerably larger clone is one nucleotide away.

Libraries were constructed by the immunoSEQ multiplex PCR assay. In its TCRdb copy, this immuneACCESS table keeps in-frame sequences only and misses some clones. Where compared with another copy, unresolved V genes explain less than half of these, and the others have no known cause. The sample table records about 110,000 clones; roughly nine tenths of these occur just once. In total, the top ten clones hold 1.6% of the sample. The CDR3 spans 18 residues, from the cysteine through the phenylalanine. The kept DNA is CDR3 alone, 54 bases in frame from the first base. V is cut back by 4 bases and J by 5 bases, with 17 bases in the junction unmatched. Looking up the germline V gene yields CDR1 SGDLS and CDR2 YYNGEE.

The TCR sequence derives from a female donor with multiple sclerosis, enrolled in a pregnancy study. The rearrangement joined TRBV9 to TRBJ2-3; 9 junctional bases match TRBD2. The material sequenced was peripheral blood, taken before pregnancy. The CDR3 reads CASSPPPMVAGVGDTQYF. The bases are TGTGCCAGCAGCCCTCCCCCGATGGTAGCGGGAGTGGGAGATACGCAGTATTTT.